This T cell receptor (beta chain) emerged from a study of blood T cell repertoires in COVID-19 (dated by TCRdb to the early 2020s). Regarding the research as a whole: Samples from collaborators originated in the United States, Italy and Spain and spanned both the acute and convalescent phases of COVID-19. The prospective study material was composed of cDNA or gDNA derived from T cells, B-cell-depleted T cells, or PBMCs. Deeply sampled blood TCRbeta repertoires from subjects exposed to, actively infected with, or recovered from COVID-19 were included in the dataset. The repertoires were released in a freely available public database intended as a resource for research on the immune response to SARS-CoV-2. The samples were drawn from two sources: the first 160 participants of the ongoing ImmuneRACE study, and fewer than 1,500 subjects contributed by 6 global collaborators. The sample metadata nearly always contained a de-identified subject ID, COVID-19 status, age in years and sex. HLA class I and class II types, where available, came from metadata supplied by the sample provider rather than from assay-based typing.

On this clone itself: It has no known antigen specificity. No base quality values were provided; no much bigger clone lies one nucleotide off.

Deletion took 5 bases off V and 0 bases off J, with a span of 4 bases between the germline ends. CDR1 and CDR2, looked up from the germline V gene, are KGHDR and SFDVKD. The CDR3 covers 14 residues, taking in both the cysteine and the phenylalanine. The entry retains the CDR3 DNA only, 42 bases that are in frame from base 1. The immunoSEQ Assay, a bias-controlled multiplex PCR, was used to amplify TCRbeta CDR3 regions from genomic DNA. The original pipeline was this. Nucleated cell counts per sample were estimated from amplification of reference gene primers within the assay. To quantify the absolute abundance of each unique TCRbeta CDR3 rearrangement, sequence reads were collapsed and filtered. For each sample, productive Simpson clonality was calculated as the square root of Simpson's diversity index over productive rearrangements. Entries here come from immuneACCESS through TCRdb and include only in-frame sequences with V and J called. Some clones fail to appear in such tables; in the studies checked, an unresolved V gene covers under half of the shortfall, and the cause of the remainder is unknown. V, J and clone size derive from that table, while D and trimming were established from the DNA sequence. The sample table records about 200,000 clones; about 88% of these occur just once. The ten largest clones add up to roughly a sixth of the sample.

General findings and caveats noted by the study authors: The amount of clinical and demographic metadata varied by source and participant and was provided uncurated.

One collaborating source in Seattle enrolled patients during active infection and followed them longitudinally through the course of disease. Each collaborating institution followed its own protocols to collect whole blood in K2EDTA tubes. For TCRbeta analysis, collaborator samples were shipped as frozen whole blood, as isolated PBMCs, or as DNA extracted from either sample type. The clonotype was recovered from a man in his fifties with COVID-19, enrolled during active disease. Sequences were obtained from peripheral blood. The V and J segments used are TRBV24-1 and TRBJ2-6; the D gene assignment is ambiguous. In nucleotide form, the sequence is TGTGCCACCAGTGCCCGCTCTGGGGCCAACGTCCTGACTTTC. This codes for CATSARSGANVLTF.